A selection of T cell receptor beta chains follows, all from one sample in a study of blood T cell repertoires in COVID-19. Some clones are missing from TCRdb's copy, which holds only in-frame ones; the method was immunoSEQ multiplex PCR. Of more than 100,000 clones listed, around 84% were seen once; the top ten hold roughly 3.5%. Specimen: PBMCs or T cells enriched from blood (not recorded which). These receptors were collected from a woman in her twenties or thirties who had recovered from COVID-19. CDR3s include the opening cysteine and the closing phenylalanine or tryptophan. Part of the rows lack a size; the others show once, few, many or a class for expanded clones.

CASTGQGYHEQYF,.,TRBV6-6,13,TRBJ2-7
CASTGSYNEQFF,.,TRBV5-5,12,TRBJ2-1
CASSQRGTEAFF,.,TRBV4-2,12,TRBJ1-1
CASSLADSDNEQFF,.,TRBV5-4,14,TRBJ2-1
CASSNYRGMGEKLFF,.,TRBV19,15,TRBJ1-4
CSGSRGGGAYEQYF,.,TRBV20-1,14,TRBJ2-7
CAWRGSNSPLHF,.,TRBV30,12,TRBJ1-6
CASSFVVTNEKLFF,.,TRBV7-6,14,TRBJ1-4
CASSAPSGQGWGYTF,once,TRBV25-1,15,TRBJ1-2
CAIREGVLADTDTQYF,.,TRBV10-3,16,TRBJ2-3
CASSQVGQVTDTQYF,.,TRBV3-1/TRBV3-2,15,TRBJ2-3
CAWSEGGTVPLTGELFF,.,TRBV30,17,TRBJ2-2
CASSQRGTPGLAINEQFF,.,TRBV4-1,18,TRBJ2-1
CASSIRLDSYNEQFF,.,TRBV19,15,TRBJ2-1
CASSLVHGLVPDTQYF,.,TRBV11-2,16,TRBJ2-3
CAWRQLAKNIQYF,.,TRBV30,13,TRBJ2-4
CATMAKQQGTSPYNEQFF,.,TRBV24-1,18,TRBJ2-1
CASSLRQGRLAEAFF,.,TRBV28,15,TRBJ1-1
CASSLPDGGRTDTQYF,.,TRBV28,16,TRBJ2-3
CATGRRGANVLTF,.,TRBV12-3/TRBV12-4,13,TRBJ2-6
CASSLVGRSSGANVLTF,.,TRBV11-2,17,TRBJ2-6
CATSDPGTIGADTQYF,.,TRBV24-1,16,TRBJ2-3
CASSFGIRDRNEKLFF,few,TRBV12-1,16,TRBJ1-4
CASGSSYNEQFF,.,TRBV19,12,TRBJ2-1
CASSLTRGAAYNEQFF,.,TRBV7-3,16,TRBJ2-1
CASSRDRVYQPQHF,.,TRBV28,14,TRBJ1-5
CASSSGLAGVGDTQYF,.,TRBV5-4,16,TRBJ2-3
CASSPNQGVYEAFF,.,TRBV18,14,TRBJ1-1
CASSRDRGQTEAFF,.,TRBV27,14,TRBJ1-1
CASSRTSASYNEQFF,.,TRBV9,15,TRBJ2-1
CASSLVFSLGLAEYNEQFF,.,TRBV7-2,19,TRBJ2-1
CASSLGGKGYTF,.,TRBV28,12,TRBJ1-2
CASSLSRTGGTGELFF,.,TRBV5-1,16,TRBJ2-2
CASRTSGTGELFF,.,TRBV2,13,TRBJ2-2
CASSLAWAGGTNEKLFF,.,TRBV7-8,17,TRBJ1-4
CASSLSGVETQYF,.,TRBV7-2,13,TRBJ2-5
CASSLDLNTEAFF,.,TRBV5-1,13,TRBJ1-1
CASSYWDSSYEQYF,.,TRBV7-9,14,TRBJ2-7
CASSPTMGSGNTIYF,.,TRBV9,15,TRBJ1-3